The entry that follows covers one T cell receptor beta chain sequence. Its antigen is unidentified. The sample originates from a study of cytomegalovirus exposure and HLA in healthy donors. Study information: HLA-typed donors contributed approximately 86 million unique TCRs, which were held in an early data release. Study-level findings and limits: Most TCR sequences were uncommon, yet certain public TCRs appeared in many donors.

The PCR had 60 Vbeta and 13 Jbeta primers. Authors' methods: As a later analysis found, there were approximately 80 million unique TCR beta chains, of which roughly 11 million were shared. Sequenced by immunoSEQ multiplex PCR; TCRdb stores in-frame clones only, minus some. The V and J calls and clone size are taken from that table; D and trimming were inferred from the DNA. The record lists 200,000 to 250,000 clones, of which the ten most abundant hold more than 0.75%. This TCR was sampled from a woman aged 25-40 years in good health and CMV-seropositive. Material for sequencing was PBMCs.

This CDR3 reads CASSPPMSRAPKQYF. The CDR3 DNA is TGTGCCAGCAGCCCCCCAATGTCGAGGGCCCCCAAGCAGTACTTC. The V and J genes are TRBV5-8 and TRBJ2-7; weak D call: TRBD2 (5 bases). Germline V gene data show CDR1 as SGHTS and CDR2 as YDEGEE. V dropped 4 bases and J dropped 8 bases, with 22 bases sitting between them. This CDR3 spans 15 amino acids.